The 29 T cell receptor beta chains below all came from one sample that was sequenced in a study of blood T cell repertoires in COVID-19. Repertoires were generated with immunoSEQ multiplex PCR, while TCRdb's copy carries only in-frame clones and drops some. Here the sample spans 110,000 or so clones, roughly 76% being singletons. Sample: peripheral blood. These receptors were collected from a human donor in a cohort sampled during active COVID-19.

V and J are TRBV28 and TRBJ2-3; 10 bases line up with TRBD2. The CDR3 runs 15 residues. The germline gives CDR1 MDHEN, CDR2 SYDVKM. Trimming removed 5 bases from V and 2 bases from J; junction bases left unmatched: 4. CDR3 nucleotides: TGTGCCAGCAGTCTAGCGGGAGTGTACACAGATACGCAGTATTTT. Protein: CASSLAGVYTDTQYF.

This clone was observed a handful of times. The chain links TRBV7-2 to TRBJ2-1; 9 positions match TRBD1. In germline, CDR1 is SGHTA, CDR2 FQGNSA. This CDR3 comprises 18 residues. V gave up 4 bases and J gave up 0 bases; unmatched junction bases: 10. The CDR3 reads CASSSEPGQGSSYNEQFF. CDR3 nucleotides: TGTGCCAGCAGCTCGGAACCGGGACAGGGAAGCTCCTACAATGAGCAGTTCTTC.

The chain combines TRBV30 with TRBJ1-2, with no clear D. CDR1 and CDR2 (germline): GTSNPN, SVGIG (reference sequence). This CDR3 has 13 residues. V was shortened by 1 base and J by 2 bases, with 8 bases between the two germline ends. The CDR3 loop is CAWSGQANYGYTF. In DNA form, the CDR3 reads TGTGCCTGGAGTGGGCAGGCAAACTATGGCTACACCTTC.

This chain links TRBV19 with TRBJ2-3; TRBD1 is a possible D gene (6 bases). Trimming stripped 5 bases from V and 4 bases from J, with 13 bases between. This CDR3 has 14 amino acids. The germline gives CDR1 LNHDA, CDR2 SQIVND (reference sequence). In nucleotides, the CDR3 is TGTGCCAGTAGTGACACAGGGAGCGCAGATACGCAGTATTTT. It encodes CASSDTGSADTQYF.

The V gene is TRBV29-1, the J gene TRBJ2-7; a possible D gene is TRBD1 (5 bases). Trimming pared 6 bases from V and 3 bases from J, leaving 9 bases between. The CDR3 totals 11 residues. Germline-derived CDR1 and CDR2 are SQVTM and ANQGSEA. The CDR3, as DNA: TGCAGCGTGGTGGACATCTACGAGCAGTACTTC. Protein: CSVVDIYEQYF.

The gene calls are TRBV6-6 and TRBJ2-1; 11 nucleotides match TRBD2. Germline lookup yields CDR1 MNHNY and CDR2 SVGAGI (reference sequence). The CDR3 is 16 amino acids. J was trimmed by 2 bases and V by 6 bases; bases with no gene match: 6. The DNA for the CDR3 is TGTGCCAGCAGGAAAGGGACTAGCGGCACCTACAATGAGCAGTTCTTC. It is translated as CASRKGTSGTYNEQFF.

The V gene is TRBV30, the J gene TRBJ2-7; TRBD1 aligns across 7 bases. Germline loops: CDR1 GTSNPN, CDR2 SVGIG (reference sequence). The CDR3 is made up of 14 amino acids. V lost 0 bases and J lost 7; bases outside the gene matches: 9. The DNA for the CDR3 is TGTGCCTGGAGTGTACAGGGTAACAGGGGTGAGCAGTACTTC. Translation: CAWSVQGNRGEQYF.

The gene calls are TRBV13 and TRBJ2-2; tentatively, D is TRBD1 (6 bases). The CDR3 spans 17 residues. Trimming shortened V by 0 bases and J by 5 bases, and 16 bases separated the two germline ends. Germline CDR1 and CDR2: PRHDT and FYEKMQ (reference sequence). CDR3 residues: CASSLGSEHQGTGELFF. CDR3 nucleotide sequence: TGTGCCAGCAGCTTAGGATCAGAACACCAGGGGACCGGGGAGCTGTTTTTT. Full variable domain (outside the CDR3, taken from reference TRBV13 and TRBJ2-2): AAGVIQSPRHLIKEKRETATLKCYPIPRHDTVYWYQQGPGQDPQFLISFYEKMQSDKGSIPDRFSAQQFSDYHSELNMSSLELGDSALYFCASSLGSEHQGTGELFFGEGSRLTVL.

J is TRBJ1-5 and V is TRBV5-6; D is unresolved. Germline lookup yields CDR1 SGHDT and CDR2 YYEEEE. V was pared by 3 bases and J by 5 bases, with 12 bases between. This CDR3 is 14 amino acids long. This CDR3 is CASSSTLRHQPQHF. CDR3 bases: TGTGCCAGCAGCTCGACGTTGAGGCATCAGCCCCAGCATTTT.

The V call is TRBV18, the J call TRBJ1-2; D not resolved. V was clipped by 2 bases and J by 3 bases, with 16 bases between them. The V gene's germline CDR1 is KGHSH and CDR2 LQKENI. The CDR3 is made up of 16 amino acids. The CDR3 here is CASSPLETLGDYGYTF. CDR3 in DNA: TGTGCCAGCTCACCATTGGAGACCCTTGGAGACTATGGCTACACCTTC. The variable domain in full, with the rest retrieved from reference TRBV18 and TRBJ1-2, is NAGVMQNPRHLVRRRGQEARLRCSPMKGHSHVYWYRQLPEEGLKFMVYLQKENIIDESGMPKERFSAEFPKEGPSILRIQQVVRGDSAAYFCASSPLETLGDYGYTFGSGTRLTVV.

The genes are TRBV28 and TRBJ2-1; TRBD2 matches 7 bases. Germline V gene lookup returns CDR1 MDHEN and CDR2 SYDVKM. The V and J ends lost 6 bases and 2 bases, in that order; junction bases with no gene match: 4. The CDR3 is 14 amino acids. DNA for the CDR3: TGTGCCAGCAGACTGGGGGGGGCCTACAATGAGCAGTTCTTC. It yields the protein CASRLGGAYNEQFF.

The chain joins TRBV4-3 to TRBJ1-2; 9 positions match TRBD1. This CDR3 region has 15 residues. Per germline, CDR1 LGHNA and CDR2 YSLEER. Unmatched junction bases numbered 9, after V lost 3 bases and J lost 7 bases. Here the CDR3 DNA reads TGCGCCAGCAGCCAGGTCCGGGACAGGGAAGCTGGCTACACCTTC. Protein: CASSQVRDREAGYTF.

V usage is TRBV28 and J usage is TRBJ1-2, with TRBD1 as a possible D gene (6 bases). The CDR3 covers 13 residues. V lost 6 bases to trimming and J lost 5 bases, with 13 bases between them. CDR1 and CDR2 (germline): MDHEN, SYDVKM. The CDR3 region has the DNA TGTGCCAGCAGCTTAACAGGGAAGTATGGCTACACCTTC. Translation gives CASSLTGKYGYTF.

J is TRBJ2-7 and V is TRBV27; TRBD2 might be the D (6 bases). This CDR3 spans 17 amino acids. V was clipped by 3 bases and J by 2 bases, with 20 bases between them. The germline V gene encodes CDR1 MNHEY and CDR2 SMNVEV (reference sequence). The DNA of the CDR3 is TGTGCCAGCAGTTTCCGCGCGGGGCCCACTAGAACCTACGAGCAGTACTTC. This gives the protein CASSFRAGPTRTYEQYF.

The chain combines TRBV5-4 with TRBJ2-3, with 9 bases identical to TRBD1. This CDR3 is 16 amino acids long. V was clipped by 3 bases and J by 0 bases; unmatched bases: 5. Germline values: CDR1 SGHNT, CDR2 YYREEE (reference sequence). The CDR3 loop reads CASSSRTGASTDTQYF. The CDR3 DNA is TGTGCCAGCAGCTCAAGGACAGGGGCTAGCACAGATACGCAGTATTTT. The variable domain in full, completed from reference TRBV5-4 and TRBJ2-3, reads ETGVTQSPTHLIKTRGQQVTLRCSSQSGHNTVSWYQQALGQGPQFIFQYYREEENGRGNFPPRFSGLQFPNYSSELNVNALELDDSALYLCASSSRTGASTDTQYFGPGTRLTVL.

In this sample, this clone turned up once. Here the CDR3 reads CASSAYTMNTEAFF. The CDR3 region has the DNA TGTGCCAGCAGCGCCTACACTATGAACACTGAAGCTTTCTTT. This rearrangement joins TRBV7-2 to TRBJ1-1; D gene unclear. Germline-derived CDR1 and CDR2 are SGHTA and FQGNSA. The V gene lost 5 bases and the J gene lost 0 bases, with 10 bases spanning the gap. This CDR3 region has 14 residues.

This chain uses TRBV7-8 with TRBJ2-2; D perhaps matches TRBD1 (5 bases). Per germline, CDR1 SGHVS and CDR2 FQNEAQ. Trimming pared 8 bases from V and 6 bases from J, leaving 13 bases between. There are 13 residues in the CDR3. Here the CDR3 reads CASGNDRAGELFF. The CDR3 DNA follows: TGTGCCAGCGGCAACGACAGAGCCGGGGAGCTGTTTTTT.

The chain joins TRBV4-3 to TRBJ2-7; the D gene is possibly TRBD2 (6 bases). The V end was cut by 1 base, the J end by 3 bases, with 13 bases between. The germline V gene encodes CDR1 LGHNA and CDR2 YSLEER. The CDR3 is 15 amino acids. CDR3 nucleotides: TGCGCCAGCAGCCAAGTAGCAGGCGGGGTCTACGAGCAGTACTTC. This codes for CASSQVAGGVYEQYF.

The CDR3 spells CASSSYRGPGTNEKLFF. The CDR3, as DNA: TGTGCCAGCAGTTCATACAGGGGGCCCGGAACTAATGAAAAACTGTTTTTT. The chain recombines TRBV28 with TRBJ1-4, with 9 bases lining up with TRBD1. This CDR3 has 17 amino acids. The germline V gene has CDR1 MDHEN and CDR2 SYDVKM. Trimming cost V 4 bases and J 1 base; bases outside gene matches: 7.

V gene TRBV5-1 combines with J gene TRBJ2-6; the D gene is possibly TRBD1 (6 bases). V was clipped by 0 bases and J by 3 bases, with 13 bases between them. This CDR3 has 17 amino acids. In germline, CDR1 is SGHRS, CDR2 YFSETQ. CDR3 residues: CASSLAAGAGGANVLTF. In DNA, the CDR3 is TGCGCCAGCAGCTTGGCGGCAGGGGCCGGTGGGGCCAACGTCCTGACTTTC.

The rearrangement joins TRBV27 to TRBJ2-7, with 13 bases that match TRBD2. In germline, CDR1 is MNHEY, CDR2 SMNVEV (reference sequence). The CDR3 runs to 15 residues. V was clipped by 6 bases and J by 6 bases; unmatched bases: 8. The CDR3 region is CASSQGLAGVGEQYF. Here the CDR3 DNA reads TGTGCCAGCAGCCAAGGACTAGCGGGAGTAGGCGAGCAGTACTTC.

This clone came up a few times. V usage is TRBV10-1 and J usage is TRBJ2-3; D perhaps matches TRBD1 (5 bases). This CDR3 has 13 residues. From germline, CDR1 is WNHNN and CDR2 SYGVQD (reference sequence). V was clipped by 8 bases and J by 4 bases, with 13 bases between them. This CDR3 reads CASALGVADTQYF. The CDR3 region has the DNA TGCGCCAGCGCTTTAGGGGTTGCAGATACGCAGTATTTT.

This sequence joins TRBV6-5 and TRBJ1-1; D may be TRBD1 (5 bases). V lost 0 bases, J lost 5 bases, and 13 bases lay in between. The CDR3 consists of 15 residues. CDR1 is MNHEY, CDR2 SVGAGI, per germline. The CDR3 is CASSYSGGPRTEAFF. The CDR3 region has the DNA TGTGCCAGCAGTTACTCGGGGGGACCGCGAACTGAAGCTTTCTTT.

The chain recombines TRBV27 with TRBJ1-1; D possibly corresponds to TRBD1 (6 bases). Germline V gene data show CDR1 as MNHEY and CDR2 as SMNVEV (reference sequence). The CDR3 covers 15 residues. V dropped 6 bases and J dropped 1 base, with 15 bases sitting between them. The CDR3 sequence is CASRRPGHSNTEAFF. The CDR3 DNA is TGTGCCAGCAGGCGACCGGGACATTCGAACACTGAAGCTTTCTTT.

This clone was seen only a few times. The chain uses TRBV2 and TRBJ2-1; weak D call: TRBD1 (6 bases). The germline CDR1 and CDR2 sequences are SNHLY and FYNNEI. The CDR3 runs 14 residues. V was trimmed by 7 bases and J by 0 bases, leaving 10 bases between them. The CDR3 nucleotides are TGTGCCAGCAACCGGGACAACTCCTACAATGAGCAGTTCTTC. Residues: CASNRDNSYNEQFF.

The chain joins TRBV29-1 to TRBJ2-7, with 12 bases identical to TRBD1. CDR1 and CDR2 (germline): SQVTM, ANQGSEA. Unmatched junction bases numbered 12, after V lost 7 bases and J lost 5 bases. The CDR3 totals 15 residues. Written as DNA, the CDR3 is TGCAGCGCCGGGCCCGGGGACAGGGGGCACAACGAGCAGTACTTC. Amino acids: CSAGPGDRGHNEQYF.

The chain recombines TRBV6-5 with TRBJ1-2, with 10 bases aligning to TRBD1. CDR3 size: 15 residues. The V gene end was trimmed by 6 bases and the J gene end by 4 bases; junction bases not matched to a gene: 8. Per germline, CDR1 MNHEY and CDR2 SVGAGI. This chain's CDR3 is CASRETGGSSYGYTF. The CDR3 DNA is TGTGCCAGCAGAGAGACAGGGGGCTCCTCCTATGGCTACACCTTC.

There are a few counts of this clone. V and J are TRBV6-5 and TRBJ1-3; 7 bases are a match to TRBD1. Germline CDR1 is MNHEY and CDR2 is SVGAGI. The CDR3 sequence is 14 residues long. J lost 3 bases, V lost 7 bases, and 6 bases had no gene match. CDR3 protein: CASMTGSNGNTIYF. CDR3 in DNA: TGTGCCAGCATGACAGGGTCGAATGGAAACACCATATATTTT.

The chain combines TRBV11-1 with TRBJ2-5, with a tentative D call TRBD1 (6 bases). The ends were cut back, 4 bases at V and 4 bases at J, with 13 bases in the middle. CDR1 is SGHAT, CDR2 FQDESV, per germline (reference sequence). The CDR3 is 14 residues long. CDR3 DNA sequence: TGTGCCAGCAGCTCGGGTCGAGGGGGAGAGACCCAGTACTTC. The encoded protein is CASSSGRGGETQYF.